A selection of T cell receptor beta chains follows, all from one sample in a study of shared clonotypes between healthy human individuals. The repertoire was sequenced with immunoSEQ multiplex PCR; TCRdb's copy has only in-frame clones and lacks some. This sample has 1.5 million to 1.9 million clones, with approximately 98% found just once. Sample: naive CD4+ T cells sorted from blood. These receptor sequences come from a man aged 25-45 years in good health. CDR3s include the opening cysteine and the closing phenylalanine or tryptophan. A D gene is named only where the DNA matches it firmly. Some rows have no size entry. The others give once, few or many, or a class for an expanded clone.

clone_size: once; j_call: TRBJ2-3; v_call: TRBV27; d_call: TRBD2; cdr3_aa: CASSLLARGTDTQYF; cdr3_nt: TGTGCCAGCAGTTTATTGGCGCGGGGGACAGATACGCAGTATTTT
clone_size: -; j_call: TRBJ1-2; v_call: TRBV4-2; d_call: -; cdr3_aa: CASSQVFGGRGNEGRYTF; cdr3_nt: TGTGCCAGCAGCCAGGTTTTTGGTGGCAGGGGCAACGAGGGACGCTACACCTTC
clone_size: -; j_call: TRBJ2-7; v_call: TRBV5-1; d_call: TRBD1; cdr3_aa: CASSLVPGQGNEQYF; cdr3_nt: TGCGCCAGCAGCTTGGTCCCGGGACAGGGGAACGAGCAGTACTTC
clone_size: -; j_call: TRBJ1-2; v_call: TRBV9; d_call: -; cdr3_aa: CASSGGAGNYGYTF; cdr3_nt: TGTGCCAGCAGCGGTGGGGCAGGTAACTATGGCTACACCTTC
clone_size: -; j_call: TRBJ1-2; v_call: TRBV28; d_call: -; cdr3_aa: CASSFTPDGRLYGYTF; cdr3_nt: TGTGCCAGCAGTTTCACCCCCGACGGGAGGCTCTATGGCTACACCTTC
clone_size: -; j_call: TRBJ2-7; v_call: TRBV4-3; d_call: -; cdr3_aa: CASSQVHGTYEQYF; cdr3_nt: TGCGCCAGCAGCCAAGTTCACGGGACCTACGAGCAGTACTTC
clone_size: -; j_call: TRBJ2-2; v_call: TRBV28; d_call: TRBD2; cdr3_aa: CASSLLTRTSGGGYTGELFF; cdr3_nt: TGTGCCAGCAGTTTACTCACGCGGACTAGCGGGGGAGGGTACACCGGGGAGCTGTTTTTT
clone_size: -; j_call: TRBJ2-1; v_call: TRBV5-1; d_call: TRBD2; cdr3_aa: CASSLASGSRNEQFF; cdr3_nt: TGCGCCAGCAGCTTGGCCAGCGGGAGTCGCAATGAGCAGTTCTTC
clone_size: -; j_call: TRBJ2-1; v_call: TRBV19; d_call: TRBD2; cdr3_aa: CASSPGRGVWGTSRPTSYNEQFF; cdr3_nt: TGTGCCAGTAGCCCCGGACGGGGAGTTTGGGGGACTAGCCGTCCCACGTCCTACAATGAGCAGTTCTTC
clone_size: -; j_call: TRBJ2-3; v_call: TRBV19; d_call: -; cdr3_aa: CASSFRLDTDTQYF; cdr3_nt: TGTGCCAGTAGTTTCAGACTGGACACAGATACGCAGTATTTT
clone_size: -; j_call: TRBJ2-3; v_call: TRBV7-2; d_call: -; cdr3_aa: CASSYTGGPTDTQYF; cdr3_nt: TGTGCCAGCAGCTATACCGGAGGCCCCACAGATACGCAGTATTTT
clone_size: -; j_call: TRBJ1-3; v_call: TRBV7-2; d_call: -; cdr3_aa: CASSSRVSGGTIYF; cdr3_nt: TGTGCCAGCAGCTCCCGGGTGTCCGGAGGCACCATATATTTT
clone_size: -; j_call: TRBJ2-7; v_call: TRBV28; d_call: -; cdr3_aa: CASSLPPYEQYF; cdr3_nt: TGTGCCAGCAGTTTACCCCCCTACGAGCAGTACTTC
clone_size: -; j_call: TRBJ2-7; v_call: TRBV7-9; d_call: -; cdr3_aa: CASSLSWQEVYEQYF; cdr3_nt: TGTGCCAGCAGCTTAAGTTGGCAGGAGGTCTACGAGCAGTACTTC
clone_size: -; j_call: TRBJ1-2; v_call: TRBV6-5; d_call: -; cdr3_aa: CASSYSNSGAYGYTF; cdr3_nt: TGTGCCAGCAGTTACTCGAATTCAGGGGCCTATGGCTACACCTTC
clone_size: -; j_call: TRBJ2-4; v_call: TRBV11-1; d_call: TRBD1; cdr3_aa: CASSTGQGNIQYF; cdr3_nt: TGTGCCAGCAGCACGGGACAGGGAAACATTCAGTACTTC
clone_size: -; j_call: TRBJ1-1; v_call: TRBV29-1; d_call: TRBD1; cdr3_aa: CSVHPGQTNTEAFF; cdr3_nt: TGCAGCGTTCACCCGGGACAGACCAACACTGAAGCTTTCTTT
clone_size: -; j_call: TRBJ2-3; v_call: TRBV7-9; d_call: -; cdr3_aa: CASSLGRRIGTDTQYF; cdr3_nt: TGTGCCAGCAGTTTGGGACGACGGATAGGCACAGATACGCAGTATTTT
clone_size: once; j_call: TRBJ2-7; v_call: TRBV28; d_call: TRBD2; cdr3_aa: CASSLGLAGSRYEQYF; cdr3_nt: TGTGCCAGCAGTTTAGGGCTAGCGGGAAGCAGGTACGAGCAGTACTTC
clone_size: -; j_call: TRBJ2-3; v_call: TRBV18; d_call: -; cdr3_aa: CASSPKTPVGTDTQYF; cdr3_nt: TGTGCCAGCTCACCAAAAACACCGGTTGGCACAGATACGCAGTATTTT
clone_size: -; j_call: TRBJ2-7; v_call: TRBV28; d_call: -; cdr3_aa: CASSFSNRYEQYF; cdr3_nt: TGTGCCAGCAGTTTCTCTAACCGCTACGAGCAGTACTTC
clone_size: -; j_call: TRBJ2-3; v_call: TRBV7-2; d_call: -; cdr3_aa: CASSQTQGRRTDTQYF; cdr3_nt: TGTGCCAGCAGCCAGACCCAGGGGAGGAGGACAGATACGCAGTATTTT
clone_size: -; j_call: TRBJ1-1; v_call: TRBV7-2; d_call: -; cdr3_aa: CASSFLGEWSEAFF; cdr3_nt: TGTGCCAGCAGCTTTTTGGGGGAATGGTCTGAAGCTTTCTTT
clone_size: -; j_call: TRBJ2-5; v_call: TRBV5-4; d_call: TRBD2; cdr3_aa: CASSITSGPGWTQYF; cdr3_nt: TGTGCCAGCAGCATTACTAGCGGCCCCGGTTGGACCCAGTACTTC
clone_size: -; j_call: TRBJ1-5; v_call: TRBV5-1; d_call: TRBD1; cdr3_aa: CASSSMPGQGLGQPQHF; cdr3_nt: TGCGCCAGCAGCTCAATGCCGGGACAGGGACTCGGGCAGCCCCAGCATTTT
clone_size: -; j_call: TRBJ2-4; v_call: TRBV6-5; d_call: -; cdr3_aa: CASRSAFTANIQYF; cdr3_nt: TGTGCCAGCCGCAGTGCGTTCACGGCAAACATTCAGTACTTC
clone_size: once; j_call: TRBJ2-2; v_call: TRBV5-4; d_call: TRBD2; cdr3_aa: CASSLDVAGGVKSTGELFF; cdr3_nt: TGTGCCAGCAGCTTGGATGTAGCGGGAGGAGTTAAGAGCACCGGGGAGCTGTTTTTT
clone_size: -; j_call: TRBJ1-4; v_call: TRBV7-6; d_call: -; cdr3_aa: CASSSTGPLKVGNEKLFF; cdr3_nt: TGTGCCAGCAGCTCGACCGGACCGCTTAAGGTGGGTAATGAAAAACTGTTTTTT
clone_size: -; j_call: TRBJ1-5; v_call: TRBV2; d_call: -; cdr3_aa: CASLRGLGSQPQHF; cdr3_nt: TGTGCCAGCCTGAGGGGTTTAGGCAGTCAGCCCCAGCATTTT